This T cell receptor beta chain was identified during a study of blood T cell repertoires in COVID-19. At the level of the study: In each case, the material was cDNA or gDNA derived from T cells, B-cell-depleted T cells, or PBMCs.

Clones were read by immunoSEQ multiplex PCR, and TCRdb kept only the in-frame ones, dropping some. Seen here are 150,000 to 200,000 clones, 65% to 85% observed once, and the top ten hold under 5.5%. The sequenced material came from peripheral blood. This sequence originates from a woman aged 25 to 45 with acute or convalescent COVID-19.

The CDR3: CASSFRGETQYF. CDR3 nucleotides: TGCGCCAGCAGCTTCAGGGGAGAGACCCAGTACTTC. This chain links TRBV5-1 with TRBJ2-5; weak D call: TRBD1 (6 bases). The germline CDR1 and CDR2 sequences are SGHRS and YFSETQ. This CDR3 has 12 residues. Deletions cut 2 bases from V and 4 bases from J, with 6 bases between.